What follows are 9 T cell receptor beta chains derived from one specimen sequenced in a study of response to subunit inactivated influenza vaccine. TCRdb fed the RT-PCR reads into MiXCR, producing one record per CDR3 protein. The sample includes around 750,000 distinct CDR3 sequences, 21% of them seen just once. The sample was PBMCs from blood, taken about 5 days after vaccination. The receptor source for this set is a man aged 45-65 years who received an inactivated influenza vaccine.

This clonotype was seen a handful of times. V is TRBV20-1 and J is TRBJ1-4; D might be TRBD1 (5 bases). Germline V lookup: CDR1 DFQATT, CDR2 SNEGSKA (reference sequence). The CDR3 extends over 16 amino acids. Trimming removed 6 bases from V and 5 bases from J, with 22 bases in between. The CDR3 sequence is CSASSTERAANEKLFF. The CDR3 nucleotides are TGCAGTGCCAGTTCGACAGAACGCGCCGCGAATGAAAAACTGTTTTTT.

The V gene is TRBV13, the J gene TRBJ2-3; D gene uncertain. The V and J ends lost 3 bases and 2 bases respectively, with 6 bases between them. Germline V gene data show CDR1 as PRHDT and CDR2 as FYEKMQ (reference sequence). The CDR3 length is 13 residues. The chain's CDR3 is CASSFYTTDTQYF. CDR3 in DNA: TGTGCCAGCAGCTTCTACACCACAGATACGCAGTATTTT.

The sample holds many counts of this clonotype. J is TRBJ1-5 and V is TRBV7-2, with a weak D call TRBD1 (5 bases). The CDR3 has 14 amino acids. Germline CDR1 is SGHTA and CDR2 is FQGNSA. Trimming took off 0 bases at V and 3 bases at J, with 6 bases between the two ends. The CDR3 DNA is TGTGCCAGCAGCTTAGCGGGACTCAATCAGCCCCAGCATTTT. Protein product: CASSLAGLNQPQHF.

In its sample, this clonotype was seen a few times. J is TRBJ2-2 and V is TRBV2, with unresolved D. This CDR3 comprises 13 residues. Trimming took 6 bases from V and 5 from J, leaving 10 bases between them. Per germline, CDR1 SNHLY and CDR2 FYNNEI. The CDR3 protein is CASRSGPTGELFF. In DNA, the CDR3 is TGTGCCAGCAGGTCCGGGCCGACCGGGGAGCTGTTTTTT. The full variable domain, rest sourced from reference TRBV2 and TRBJ2-2, is EPEVTQTPSHQVTQMGQEVILRCVPISNHLYFYWYRQILGQKVEFLVSFYNNEISEKSEIFDDQFSVERPDGSNFTLKIRSTKLEDSAMYFCASRSGPTGELFFGEGSRLTVL.

The chain joins TRBV20-1 to TRBJ2-4, with 12 nucleotides matching TRBD2. The CDR3 has 13 amino acids. Trimming at V came to 5 bases and at J to 9 bases, leaving 5 bases not matched to a gene. The V gene's germline CDR1 is DFQATT and CDR2 SNEGSKA (reference sequence). The CDR3 region is CSALAGGLGIQYF. The CDR3 nucleotides read TGCAGTGCTCTAGCGGGGGGGCTTGGCATTCAGTACTTC.

The chain is built from TRBV12-3 or TRBV12-4 and TRBJ1-5, with D perhaps TRBD1 (5 bases). This CDR3 has 14 residues. V lost 7 bases and J lost 3, with 13 bases in between. CDR3 coding DNA: TGTGCCAGCACCACCCAGGGTACCAATCAGCCCCAGCATTTT. This sequence encodes CASTTQGTNQPQHF.

This clonotype came up many times. J is TRBJ1-5 and V is TRBV20-1; the D gene is possibly TRBD1 (5 bases). The CDR3 has 13 residues. Trimming shortened V by 3 bases and J by 4 bases, and 10 bases separated the two germline ends. Germline-derived CDR1 and CDR2 are DFQATT and SNEGSKA (reference sequence). DNA of the CDR3: TGCAGTGCTAGGGGAGGGGTTAATCAGCCCCAGCATTTT. As protein: CSARGGVNQPQHF.

This sequence joins TRBV5-1 and TRBJ2-5, with D tentatively TRBD1 (5 bases). Germline values: CDR1 SGHRS, CDR2 YFSETQ. The CDR3 loop spans 14 amino acids. The V and J ends lost 1 base and 3 bases respectively, with 10 bases between them. CDR3 residues: CASSLFDSKETQYF. The DNA of the CDR3 is TGCGCCAGCAGCTTGTTTGACAGCAAAGAGACCCAGTACTTC. The entire variable domain, with the rest obtained from reference TRBV5-1 and TRBJ2-5, is as follows: KAGVTQTPRYLIKTRGQQVTLSCSPISGHRSVSWYQQTPGQGLQFLFEYFSETQRNKGNFPGRFSGRQFSNSRSEMNVSTLELGDSALYLCASSLFDSKETQYFGPGTRLLVL.

This clonotype occurred many times. The chain recombines TRBV20-1 with TRBJ2-1; D gene unclear. V gave up 0 bases and J gave up 7 bases, with 13 bases separating them. Germline V gene sequence: CDR1 DFQATT, CDR2 SNEGSKA (reference sequence). The length of the CDR3 is 14 residues. The CDR3 protein is CSARDRYIRNEQFF. Here the CDR3 DNA reads TGCAGTGCTAGAGACCGTTACATTAGGAATGAGCAGTTCTTC.